Shown below are 13 T cell receptor beta chains from a single sample sequenced in a study of regulatory T cells in long-lasting Graves disease. Arm-PCR with iRepertoire HTBI primers amplified the CDR3 regions for these TCR beta libraries. From the multiplex PCR reads, TCRdb called clonotypes with MiXCR, one entry per CDR3 protein. The sample consists of 600,000 to 850,000 distinct CDR3 sequences, about 32% of them appearing once. As for time point: persistent/refractory GD, antithyroid drugs over 5 years with positive TRAb. PBMC RNA served as the TCR library source. Sequenced here: peripheral blood mononuclear cells (PBMCs), sampled when the disease was refractory, from a patient treated with antithyroid drugs. The source is a female donor with Graves disease.

At least ten counts were recorded for this clonotype. The CDR3 is CAIRGTSGMFEQYF. The CDR3 coding sequence is TGTGCCATCAGGGGGACTAGCGGGATGTTCGAGCAGTACTTC. The rearrangement uses TRBV10-3 and TRBJ2-7, with 13 positions matching TRBD2. The CDR3 totals 14 residues. V lost 6 bases, J lost 6 bases, and 5 bases stayed unmatched. In germline, CDR1 is ENHRY, CDR2 SYGVKD.

The chain carries TRBV5-6 and TRBJ1-1; D not certain. Germline V gives CDR1 SGHDT, CDR2 YYEEEE. There are 14 residues in the CDR3. V was clipped by 3 bases and J by 4 bases, with 13 bases between them. CDR3 amino acids: CASSSGRWLTEAFF. CDR3 DNA: TGTGCCAGCAGCTCGGGGAGGTGGCTCACTGAAGCTTTCTTT.

The rearrangement joins TRBV12-3 or TRBV12-4 to TRBJ1-2, with D possibly matching TRBD1 (6 bases). Trimming stripped 3 bases from V and 8 bases from J, with 13 bases between. This CDR3 contains 13 residues. The CDR3 loop is CASSFGQRGGYTF. The CDR3 DNA reads TGTGCCAGCAGTTTCGGACAGAGAGGAGGCTACACCTTC.

This rearrangement joins TRBV3-1 to TRBJ1-2; D is unclear. Trimming stripped 1 base from V and 7 bases from J, with 16 bases between. The CDR3 runs 15 residues. The germline V gene has CDR1 LGHDT and CDR2 YNNKEL (reference sequence). CDR3 bases: TGTGCCAGCAGCCAAGTCCCGGGCTCGAAGGGTGGCTACACCTTC. Protein product: CASSQVPGSKGGYTF.

The chain recombines TRBV19 with TRBJ2-5; no clear D. The germline V gene encodes CDR1 LNHDA and CDR2 SQIVND (reference sequence). V lost 2 bases, J lost 5 bases, and 3 bases lay in between. This CDR3 has 11 amino acids. The chain's CDR3 is CASSISETQYF. In DNA, the CDR3 is TGTGCCAGTAGTATAAGCGAGACCCAGTACTTC.

The rearrangement uses TRBV6-5 and TRBJ2-4, with a weak D call TRBD2 (5 bases). Trimming cost V 4 bases and J 13 bases, with 11 bases left between them. Germline values: CDR1 MNHEY, CDR2 SVGAGI. The CDR3 is 11 amino acids. In DNA, the CDR3 is TGTGCCAGCAGTTCTGGCGGCGGGCAGTACTTC. Protein product: CASSSGGGQYF.

The chain joins TRBV20-1 to TRBJ1-3, with D possibly being TRBD1 (5 bases). Germline CDR1 DFQATT, CDR2 SNEGSKA (reference sequence). This CDR3 contains 14 residues. V gave up 2 bases and J gave up 9 bases, with 17 bases separating them. The DNA for the CDR3 is TGCAGTGCTAGACAACAGGCTTGGGGCCGCACCATATATTTT. Translation gives CSARQQAWGRTIYF.

The table lists this clonotype with many counts. This sequence joins TRBV12-3 or TRBV12-4 and TRBJ1-5, with D possibly TRBD1 on 5 matching bases. The CDR3 consists of 13 residues. The V gene lost 7 bases and the J gene lost 6 bases, with 13 bases spanning the gap. The CDR3 spells CASIPRVCQPQHF. CDR3 bases: TGTGCCAGCATTCCCAGGGTCTGTCAGCCCCAGCATTTT.

This clonotype has a handful of counts. The rearrangement uses TRBV25-1 and TRBJ2-7; D remains unclear. Germline lookup yields CDR1 MGHDK and CDR2 SYGVNS. CDR3 length equals 13 residues. V was shortened by 3 bases and J by 3 bases, with 9 bases between the two germline ends. The CDR3 loop is CASSDGRRYEQYF. The CDR3 bases are TGTGCCAGCAGTGATGGCAGGCGCTACGAGCAGTACTTC.

This clonotype has just a few counts. V and J are TRBV5-5 and TRBJ1-6; D is undetermined. This CDR3 region has 13 residues. The germline V and J ends were trimmed by 5 bases and 8 bases, with 11 bases remaining between them. Germline CDR1 reads SGHKS; CDR2 reads YYEKEE (reference sequence). For the CDR3, the DNA is TGTGCCAGCAGTTCGTTTGGGCATTCACCCCTCCACTTT. This gives the protein CASSSFGHSPLHF.

There are many counts of this clonotype. This chain joins TRBV2 and TRBJ1-3; D remains ambiguous. Trimming took off 4 bases at V and 1 base at J, with 8 bases between the two ends. The CDR3 contains 14 residues. CDR1 SNHLY and CDR2 FYNNEI come from the germline V gene. The CDR3 bases are TGTGCCAGCAGTGTGTGGGGTTCTGGAAACACCATATATTTT. Translated: CASSVWGSGNTIYF.

This clonotype occurred a few times. A much larger clone differs by one base, so this may be a read error. The chain is built from TRBV6-1 and TRBJ1-1; maybe TRBD1 (6 bases). The V end was cut by 8 bases, the J end by 3 bases, with 13 bases between. Germline-derived CDR1 and CDR2 are MNHNS and SASEGT. CDR3 size: 13 residues. The CDR3 spells CASQTGWDTEAFF. In nucleotides, the CDR3 is TGTGCCAGCCAAACAGGGTGGGACACTGAAGCTTTCTTT.

V and J are TRBV7-9 and TRBJ2-7, with TRBD2 as a possible D gene (6 bases). The V gene lost 3 bases and the J gene lost 0 bases, with 12 bases spanning the gap. The CDR3 runs 15 residues. CDR1 SEHNR and CDR2 FQNEAQ come from the germline V gene (reference sequence). CDR3 in DNA: TGTGCCAGCAGCTTTGGTAGGGAGGACTCCTACGAGCAGTACTTC. Amino acid sequence: CASSFGREDSYEQYF.